The present T cell receptor (beta chain) was sequenced within a study of cytomegalovirus exposure and HLA in healthy donors. Looking at the study overall: The approximately 610 first-cohort repertoires shared a platform with the approximately 120 validation repertoires, as reported in a later analysis. Regarding the study as a whole: In the approximately 120 validation repertoires, a later analysis found that first-cohort TCR clusters tended to co-occur. The study flagged roughly 160 TCR beta chains as cytomegalovirus-associated. For cytomegalovirus status, the classifier reportedly gave diagnoses with high specificity and sensitivity.

Profiled with immunoSEQ multiplex PCR; TCRdb holds only in-frame clones, not every one. This table has 200,000 to 300,000 clones, 80% to 95% appearing once. Note on this clone: Its specificity is not known.

The clonotype originates from a woman aged 30 to 39 in good health and CMV-seronegative. Specimen: PBMCs.

CDR3 sequence (DNA): TGTGCCAGCAGCTTGACTTCGGGGCTAGCGGTCACAGATACGCAGTATTTT. Amino acids: CASSLTSGLAVTDTQYF. The V gene is TRBV5-4, the J gene TRBJ2-3; 7 bases map to TRBD2. There are 17 residues in the CDR3. The germline gives CDR1 SGHNT, CDR2 YYREEE (reference sequence). V shed 1 base and J 2 bases; nucleotides not matched to a gene: 10.